What follows are 19 T cell receptor beta chains derived from one specimen sequenced in a study of cytomegalovirus exposure and HLA in healthy donors. Measured with immunoSEQ multiplex PCR; TCRdb has only the in-frame clones, and not every one. This table holds over 60,000 clones, roughly 95% found once. Source material: PBMCs. The receptors here all came from a man younger than 35 in good health and CMV-seronegative.

The V call is TRBV25-1, the J call TRBJ2-1; D gene uncertain. The germline CDR1 and CDR2 sequences are MGHDK and SYGVNS. This CDR3 region has 11 residues. Trimming took off 8 bases at V and 4 bases at J, with 6 bases between the two ends. CDR3 loop: CASAVYNEQFF. CDR3 nucleotides: TGTGCCAGCGCGGTGTACAATGAGCAGTTCTTC. The full variable domain, in which reference TRBV25-1 and TRBJ2-1 provide the parts outside the CDR3, is EADIYQTPRYLVIGTGKKITLECSQTMGHDKMYWYQQDPGMELHLIHYSYGVNSTEKGDLSSESTVSRIRTEHFPLTLESARPSHTSQYLCASAVYNEQFFGPGTRLTVL.

The chain joins TRBV7-2 to TRBJ1-1, with a possible D match to TRBD1 (6 bases). V was trimmed by 7 bases and J by 4 bases, leaving 22 bases between them. Germline V gene lookup returns CDR1 SGHTA and CDR2 FQGNSA. This CDR3 contains 16 residues. The CDR3: CASNKDRMIGATEAFF. For the CDR3, the DNA is TGTGCCAGCAACAAAGACAGGATGATTGGGGCCACTGAAGCTTTCTTT. Combining the CDR3 with reference TRBV7-2 and TRBJ1-1 gives the whole variable domain GAGVSQSPSNKVTEKGKDVELRCDPISGHTALYWYRQSLGQGLEFLIYFQGNSAPDKSGLPSDRFSAERTGGSVSTLTIQRTQQEDSAVYLCASNKDRMIGATEAFFGQGTRLTVV.

The CDR3 is CASSQPGLENEQFF. The CDR3 DNA reads TGTGCCAGCAGCCAACCGGGACTAGAGAATGAGCAGTTCTTC. The chain is built from TRBV4-2 and TRBJ2-1, with 8 bases matching TRBD2. The CDR3 spans 14 residues. The germline V gene has CDR1 LGHNA and CDR2 YNFKEQ. Losses at the gene ends were 2 bases for V and 7 bases for J; bases not matched to a gene: 4.

This chain uses TRBV7-5 with TRBJ1-5; TRBD1 was called by the table and not checked on the DNA. TRBV7-5 is labeled a pseudogene. This CDR3 spans 20 amino acids. In DNA, the CDR3 is TGTGTCAGAAGCTTTCTACCGGGACAAGGGGTCCAATTGCACAATCAGCCCCAGCATTTT. As protein: CVRSFLPGQGVQLHNQPQHF.

This chain joins TRBV10-3 and TRBJ1-2, with a possible D match to TRBD1 (5 bases). V dropped 0 bases and J dropped 6 bases, with 14 bases sitting between them. CDR3 length: 15 amino acids. Germline V CDR1 and CDR2: ENHRY, SYGVKD. CDR3 amino acids: CAISESSAGLDGYTF. The CDR3 DNA reads as TGTGCCATCAGTGAGTCGTCTGCAGGGCTGGATGGCTACACCTTC.

This clone occurred once. The V gene is TRBV30, the J gene TRBJ1-3; a weak D match, TRBD1 (6 bases). This CDR3 comprises 12 residues. Germline CDR1 and CDR2: GTSNPN and SVGIG (reference sequence). V gave up 5 bases and J gave up 3 bases, with 8 bases separating them. As DNA, the CDR3 is TGTGCCTGGTCGACAGGTGGAAACACCATATATTTT. This gives the protein CAWSTGGNTIYF.

This sequence joins TRBV28 and TRBJ1-2, with 7 bases that match TRBD1. This CDR3 region has 14 residues. Germline lookup yields CDR1 MDHEN and CDR2 SYDVKM. The V gene end was trimmed by 4 bases and the J gene end by 2 bases; junction bases not matched to a gene: 4. CDR3 protein: CASSSPGQNYGYTF. In DNA, the CDR3 is TGTGCCAGCAGTTCCCCGGGACAGAACTATGGCTACACCTTC.

This clone was picked up one time. The chain carries TRBV5-6 and TRBJ1-2; 9 bases are a match to TRBD1. The CDR3 spans 17 residues. Germline loops: CDR1 SGHDT, CDR2 YYEEEE. The V segment lost 2 bases and the J segment 4 bases; nucleotides outside the gene matches: 12. The CDR3 is CASSFYFEGQGGYGYTF. The CDR3, as DNA: TGTGCCAGCAGCTTCTACTTTGAGGGACAGGGCGGCTATGGCTACACCTTC.

The CDR3 reads CASSGQGGNQPQHF. DNA for the CDR3: TGTGCCAGCAGTGGACAGGGAGGCAATCAGCCCCAGCATTTT. The V gene is TRBV6-1, the J gene TRBJ1-5, with TRBD1 matching 7 bases. This CDR3 region has 14 residues. V lost 4 bases to trimming and J lost 2 bases; unmatched junction nucleotides: 2. In germline, CDR1 is MNHNS, CDR2 SASEGT.

The chain uses TRBV5-1 and TRBJ1-2; 9 bases align to TRBD1. The CDR3 has 13 amino acids. With V trimmed by 6 bases and J by 6 bases, 6 bases remained unmatched. The germline V gene encodes CDR1 SGHRS and CDR2 YFSETQ. CDR3 DNA: TGCGCCAGCACCCTACAGGGGGCGGATGGCTACACCTTC. Translated: CASTLQGADGYTF.

The chain uses TRBV7-9 and TRBJ2-5, with 12 nucleotides matching TRBD2. CDR1 and CDR2 (germline): SEHNR, FQNEAQ (reference sequence). CDR3 length: 16 amino acids. The V gene end was trimmed by 5 bases and the J gene end by 2 bases; junction bases not matched to a gene: 6. CDR3 DNA: TGTGCCAGCAGCCCGACTAGCGGGGGTAAACAAGAGACCCAGTACTTC. Residues: CASSPTSGGKQETQYF.

The genes are TRBV9 and TRBJ1-3; a possible D gene is TRBD1 (6 bases). Trimming removed 3 bases from V and 8 bases from J, with 12 bases in between. The CDR3 is made up of 13 amino acids. Germline V gives CDR1 SGDLS, CDR2 YYNGEE. The CDR3 here is CASSGFRGDTIYF. In DNA form, the CDR3 reads TGTGCCAGCAGCGGGTTCAGGGGAGACACCATATATTTT.

V is TRBV7-2 and J is TRBJ1-5; the D is unclear. The CDR3 is made up of 15 amino acids. CDR1 is SGHTA and CDR2 is FQGNSA in the germline V gene. V dropped 2 bases and J dropped 4 bases, with 12 bases sitting between them. The CDR3 region has the DNA TGTGCCAGCAGCTTAATCGTGGCCCCTAATCAGCCCCAGCATTTT. This translates into CASSLIVAPNQPQHF.

This chain connects TRBV5-6 to TRBJ1-1, with 12 positions matching TRBD1. Germline CDR1 SGHDT, CDR2 YYEEEE. V was pared by 9 bases and J by 2 bases, with 5 bases of the junction left unmatched. The CDR3 is 14 residues long. CDR3 protein: CATGTGGFNTEAFF. The DNA of the CDR3 is TGTGCCACTGGGACAGGGGGCTTCAACACTGAAGCTTTCTTT.

The rearrangement joins TRBV29-1 to TRBJ2-5; tentatively, D is TRBD1 (5 bases). Trimming left V 4 bases short and J 5 bases short, with 11 bases between. This CDR3 has 12 residues. The germline V gene has CDR1 SQVTM and CDR2 ANQGSEA. The CDR3 region has the DNA TGCAGCGTTGGAGTCAGGGCCGAGACCCAGTACTTC. It yields the protein CSVGVRAETQYF.

The chain carries TRBV7-2 and TRBJ2-5; 7 bases match TRBD1. This CDR3 region has 15 residues. CDR1 is SGHTA, CDR2 FQGNSA, per germline. The trim removed 1 base at V and 1 base at J, leaving 3 bases unmatched. CDR3 residues: CASSLEQGFQETQYF. In nucleotides, the CDR3 is TGTGCCAGCAGCTTAGAACAGGGGTTCCAAGAGACCCAGTACTTC.

The gene calls are TRBV2 and TRBJ1-3, with a tentative D call TRBD1 (5 bases). Per germline, CDR1 SNHLY and CDR2 FYNNEI. Trimming stripped 4 bases from V and 3 bases from J, with 10 bases between. CDR3 length: 14 residues. In DNA, the CDR3 is TGTGCCAGCAGTGGACAGTCAGTTGGAAACACCATATATTTT. As protein: CASSGQSVGNTIYF.

The chain uses TRBV7-9 and TRBJ1-4; D remains ambiguous. Trimming took off 8 bases at V and 2 bases at J, with 9 bases between the two ends. The CDR3 is 13 residues long. From germline, CDR1 is SEHNR and CDR2 FQNEAQ (reference sequence). The CDR3 loop reads CASAGYTNEKLFF. CDR3 coding DNA: TGTGCCAGCGCCGGTTACACTAATGAAAAACTGTTTTTT.

This clone was seen at least ten times. The chain combines TRBV2 with TRBJ1-2; D gene unclear. Germline V lookup: CDR1 SNHLY, CDR2 FYNNEI. Trimming cost V 8 bases and J 1 base, with 17 bases left between them. CDR3 length: 15 amino acids. The CDR3 DNA reads as TGTGCCAGCGGAGACCTACGAGGTTTTAACTATGGCTACACCTTC. Protein product: CASGDLRGFNYGYTF.